Reported below is one T cell receptor (beta chain). The antigen is not known. The sample originates from a study of shared clonotypes between healthy human individuals. Study-wide background: The donors, a couple of women and three men, were aged 18 to 49. General study findings and limits: In contrast to clonotypes shared by all four donors, non-shared clonotypes had lower generation probabilities. Collection of samples was limited to blood; tissue repertoires likely differ.

From germline, CDR1 is MGHRA and CDR2 YSYEKL. Trimming cost V 4 bases and J 2 bases; bases outside gene matches: 7. The CDR3 sequence is 16 residues long. As originally analysed: With immunoSEQ giving junction-only sequences and no quality scores, filtering differed. Sequencing was performed with immunoSEQ multiplex PCR; in TCRdb, only in-frame clones are kept and a portion is missing. V, J and clone size were drawn from that table, and D and trimming were deduced from the DNA. The profile covers some 2,000,000 clones, with 85% to 95% appearing a single time and roughly 0.13% taken by the ten largest.

The chain links TRBV4-1 to TRBJ2-2; 7 nucleotides line up with TRBD1. The source is a man aged 18 to 29 in good health. The sequenced sample was naive CD4+ T cells sorted from blood. Subset denoted: CD45RA+ positively selected. CDR3 loop: CASSLFNRGNTGELFF. The CDR3 DNA reads as TGCGCCAGCAGCCTTTTCAACAGGGGAAACACCGGGGAGCTGTTTTTT.